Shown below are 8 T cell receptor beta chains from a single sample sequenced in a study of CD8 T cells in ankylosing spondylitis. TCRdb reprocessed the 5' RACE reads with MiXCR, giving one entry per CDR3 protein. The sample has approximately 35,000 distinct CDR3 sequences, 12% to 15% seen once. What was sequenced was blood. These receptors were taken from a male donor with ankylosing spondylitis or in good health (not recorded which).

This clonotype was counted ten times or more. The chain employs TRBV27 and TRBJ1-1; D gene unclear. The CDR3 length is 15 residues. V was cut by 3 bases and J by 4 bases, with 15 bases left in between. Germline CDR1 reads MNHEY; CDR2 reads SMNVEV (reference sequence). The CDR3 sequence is CASSFVSRRGTEAFF. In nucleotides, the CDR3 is TGTGCCAGCAGTTTTGTCTCGAGACGAGGCACTGAAGCTTTCTTT.

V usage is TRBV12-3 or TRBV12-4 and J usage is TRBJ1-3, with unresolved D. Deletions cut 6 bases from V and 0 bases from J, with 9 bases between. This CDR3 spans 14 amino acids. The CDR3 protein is CASSLISSGNTIYF. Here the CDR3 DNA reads TGTGCCAGCAGCCTTATAAGCTCTGGAAACACCATATATTTT.

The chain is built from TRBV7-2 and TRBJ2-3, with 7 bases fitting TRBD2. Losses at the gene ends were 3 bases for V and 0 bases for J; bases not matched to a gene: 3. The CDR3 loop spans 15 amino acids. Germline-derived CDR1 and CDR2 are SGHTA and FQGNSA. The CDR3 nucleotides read TGTGCCAGCAGCTTTAGCGGGCCAAGCACAGATACGCAGTATTTT. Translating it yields CASSFSGPSTDTQYF. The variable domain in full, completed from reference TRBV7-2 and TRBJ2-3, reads GAGVSQSPSNKVTEKGKDVELRCDPISGHTALYWYRQSLGQGLEFLIYFQGNSAPDKSGLPSDRFSAERTGGSVSTLTIQRTQQEDSAVYLCASSFSGPSTDTQYFGPGTRLTVL.

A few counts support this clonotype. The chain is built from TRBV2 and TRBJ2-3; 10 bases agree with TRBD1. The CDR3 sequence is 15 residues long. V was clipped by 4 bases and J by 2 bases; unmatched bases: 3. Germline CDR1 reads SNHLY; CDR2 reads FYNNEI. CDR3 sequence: CASSVGTGATDTQYF. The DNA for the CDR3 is TGTGCCAGCAGTGTGGGGACAGGGGCCACAGATACGCAGTATTTT.

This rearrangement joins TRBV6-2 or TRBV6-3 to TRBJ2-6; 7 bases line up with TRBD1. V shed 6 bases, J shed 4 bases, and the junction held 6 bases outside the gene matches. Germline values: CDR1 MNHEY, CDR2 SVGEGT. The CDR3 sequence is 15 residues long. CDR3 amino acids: CASSRTGVGANVLTF. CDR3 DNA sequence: TGTGCCAGCAGCCGCACAGGGGTCGGGGCCAACGTCCTGACTTTC.

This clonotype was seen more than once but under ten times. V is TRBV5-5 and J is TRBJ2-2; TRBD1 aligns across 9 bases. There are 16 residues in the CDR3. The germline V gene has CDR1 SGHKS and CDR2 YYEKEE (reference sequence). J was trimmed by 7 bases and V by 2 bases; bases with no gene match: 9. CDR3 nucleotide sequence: TGTGCCAGCAGCTTTTGGGGACAGGGTATTGGCGGGGAGCTGTTTTTT. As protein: CASSFWGQGIGGELFF.

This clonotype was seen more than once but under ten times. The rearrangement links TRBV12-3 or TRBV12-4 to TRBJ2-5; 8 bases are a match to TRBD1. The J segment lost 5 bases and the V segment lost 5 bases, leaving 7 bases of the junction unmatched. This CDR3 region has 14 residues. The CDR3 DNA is TGTGCCAGCAGTCCCTGGACAGGGAGCGAGACCCAGTACTTC. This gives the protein CASSPWTGSETQYF.

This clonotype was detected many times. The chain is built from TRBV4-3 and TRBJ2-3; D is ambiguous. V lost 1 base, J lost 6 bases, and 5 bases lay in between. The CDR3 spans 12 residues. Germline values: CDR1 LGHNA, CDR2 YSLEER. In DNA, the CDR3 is TGCGCCAGCAGCCAAGCCCGGGATACGCAGTATTTT. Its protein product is CASSQARDTQYF.